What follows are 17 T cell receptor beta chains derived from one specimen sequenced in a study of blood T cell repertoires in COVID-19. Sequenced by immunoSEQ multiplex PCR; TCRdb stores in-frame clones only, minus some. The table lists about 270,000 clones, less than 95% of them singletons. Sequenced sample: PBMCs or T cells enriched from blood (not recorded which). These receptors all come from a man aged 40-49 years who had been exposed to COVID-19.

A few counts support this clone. The CDR3 sequence is CASSPILGNEQFF. In DNA, the CDR3 is TGTGCCAGCAGCCCAATTCTAGGCAATGAGCAGTTCTTC. This sequence joins TRBV11-3 and TRBJ2-1; D call uncertain. Germline assignment: CDR1 SGHNT and CDR2 YENEEA. This CDR3 has 13 residues. Trimming removed 5 bases from V and 6 bases from J, with 11 bases in between. Full variable domain (rest looked up from reference TRBV11-3 and TRBJ2-1): EAGVVQSPRYKIIEKKQPVAFWCNPISGHNTLYWYLQNLGQGPELLIRYENEEAVDDSQLPKDRFSAERLKGVDSTLKIQPAELGDSAVYLCASSPILGNEQFFGPGTRLTVL.

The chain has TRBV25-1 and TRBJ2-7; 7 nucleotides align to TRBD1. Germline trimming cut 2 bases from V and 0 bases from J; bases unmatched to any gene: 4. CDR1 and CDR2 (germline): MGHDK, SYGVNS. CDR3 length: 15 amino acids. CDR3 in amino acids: CASSENRGPSYEQYF. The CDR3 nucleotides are TGTGCCAGCAGTGAAAATAGGGGGCCCTCCTACGAGCAGTACTTC.

This CDR3 is CASSYVTPNTEAFF. The CDR3 nucleotides read TGTGCCAGCAGTTACGTGACACCTAACACTGAAGCTTTCTTT. This chain connects TRBV6-2 or TRBV6-3 to TRBJ1-1; D gene ambiguous. The CDR3 length is 14 residues. The germline gives CDR1 MNHEY, CDR2 SVGEGT. V lost 2 bases and J 2 bases, leaving 9 bases between the germline ends.

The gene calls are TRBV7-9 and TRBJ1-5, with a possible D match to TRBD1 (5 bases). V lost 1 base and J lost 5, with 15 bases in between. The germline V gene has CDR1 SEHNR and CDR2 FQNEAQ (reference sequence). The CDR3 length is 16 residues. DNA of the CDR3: TGTGCCAGCAGCTTAGATCTAGGAGGGGAGGATCAGCCCCAGCATTTT. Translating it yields CASSLDLGGEDQPQHF.

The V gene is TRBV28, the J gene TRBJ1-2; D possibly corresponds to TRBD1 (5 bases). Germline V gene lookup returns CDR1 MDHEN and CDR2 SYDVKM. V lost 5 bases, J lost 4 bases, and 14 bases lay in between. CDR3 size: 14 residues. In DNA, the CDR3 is TGTGCCAGCAGTCTACGATGGGGCAGCTATGGCTACACCTTC. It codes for CASSLRWGSYGYTF.

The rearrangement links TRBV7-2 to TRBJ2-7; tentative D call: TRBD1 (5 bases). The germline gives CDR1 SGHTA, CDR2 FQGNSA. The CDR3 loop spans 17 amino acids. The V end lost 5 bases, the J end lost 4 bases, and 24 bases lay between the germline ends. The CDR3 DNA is TGTGCCAGCAGCCATGGGGCATTTAAGCTGAACGTTTACGAGCAGTACTTC. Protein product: CASSHGAFKLNVYEQYF. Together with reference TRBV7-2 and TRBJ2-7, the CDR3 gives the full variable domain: GAGVSQSPSNKVTEKGKDVELRCDPISGHTALYWYRQSLGQGLEFLIYFQGNSAPDKSGLPSDRFSAERTGGSVSTLTIQRTQQEDSAVYLCASSHGAFKLNVYEQYFGPGTRLTVT.

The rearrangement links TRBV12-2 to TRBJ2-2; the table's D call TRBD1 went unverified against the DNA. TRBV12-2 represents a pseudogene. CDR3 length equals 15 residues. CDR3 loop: CASRLRGQNTGELFF. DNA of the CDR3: TGTGCAAGTCGCTTAAGGGGACAGAACACCGGGGAGCTGTTTTTT.

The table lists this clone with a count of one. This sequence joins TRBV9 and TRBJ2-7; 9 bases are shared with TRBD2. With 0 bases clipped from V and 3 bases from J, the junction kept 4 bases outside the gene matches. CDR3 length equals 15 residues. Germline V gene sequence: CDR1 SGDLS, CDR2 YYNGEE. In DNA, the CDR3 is TGTGCCAGCAGCGTAGGGCGGGAGGGGATCTACGAGCAGTACTTC. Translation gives CASSVGREGIYEQYF.

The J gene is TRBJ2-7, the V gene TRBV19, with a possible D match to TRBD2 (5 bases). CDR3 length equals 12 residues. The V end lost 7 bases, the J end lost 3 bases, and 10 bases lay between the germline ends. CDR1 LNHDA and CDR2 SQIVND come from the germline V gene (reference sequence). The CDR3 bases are TGTGCCAGTATGAGTAGCGTCTACGAGCAGTACTTC. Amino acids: CASMSSVYEQYF. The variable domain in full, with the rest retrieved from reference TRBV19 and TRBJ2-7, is DGGITQSPKYLFRKEGQNVTLSCEQNLNHDAMYWYRQDPGQGLRLIYYSQIVNDFQKGDIAEGYSVSREKKESFPLTVTSAQKNPTAFYLCASMSSVYEQYFGPGTRLTVT.

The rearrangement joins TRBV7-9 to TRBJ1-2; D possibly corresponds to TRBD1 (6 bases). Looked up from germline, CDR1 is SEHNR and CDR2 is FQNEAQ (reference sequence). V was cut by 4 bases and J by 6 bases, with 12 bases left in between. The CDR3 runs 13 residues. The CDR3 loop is CASSSNTGHGYTF. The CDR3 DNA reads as TGTGCCAGCAGCTCTAACACAGGGCATGGCTACACCTTC.

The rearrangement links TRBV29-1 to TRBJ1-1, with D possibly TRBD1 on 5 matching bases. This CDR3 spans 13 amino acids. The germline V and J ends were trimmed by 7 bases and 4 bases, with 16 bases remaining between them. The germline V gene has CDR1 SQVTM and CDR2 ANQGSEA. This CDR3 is CSARVIWGTEAFF. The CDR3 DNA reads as TGCAGCGCCAGGGTAATTTGGGGCACTGAAGCTTTCTTT.

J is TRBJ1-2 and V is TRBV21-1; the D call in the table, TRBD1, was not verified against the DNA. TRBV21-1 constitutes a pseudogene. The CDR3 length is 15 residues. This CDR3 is CASSPPGTKGFGYTF. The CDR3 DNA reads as TGTGCCAGCAGCCCACCCGGGACAAAAGGCTTCGGCTACACCTTC.

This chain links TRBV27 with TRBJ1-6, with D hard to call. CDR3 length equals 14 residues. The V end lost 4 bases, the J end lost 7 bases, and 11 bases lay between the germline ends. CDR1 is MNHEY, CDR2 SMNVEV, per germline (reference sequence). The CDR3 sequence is CASSSKALNSPLHF. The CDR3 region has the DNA TGTGCCAGCAGTTCAAAAGCGTTAAATTCACCCCTCCACTTT.

CDR3 bases: TGTGCCTGGAATAGGGGACTAGCTGAGACGCAGTATTTT. Protein sequence: CAWNRGLAETQYF. V is TRBV30 and J is TRBJ2-3; 9 nucleotides match TRBD2. The CDR3 runs to 13 residues. Germline V gene sequence: CDR1 GTSNPN, CDR2 SVGIG (reference sequence). Trimming took 4 bases from V and 9 from J; bases not matched to a gene: 8.

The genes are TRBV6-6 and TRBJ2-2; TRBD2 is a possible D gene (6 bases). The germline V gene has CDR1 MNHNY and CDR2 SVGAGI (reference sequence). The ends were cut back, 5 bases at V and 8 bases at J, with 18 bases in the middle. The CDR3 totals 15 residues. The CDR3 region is CASSPSYGGEGELFF. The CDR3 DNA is TGTGCCAGCAGTCCCTCCTACGGGGGTGAGGGGGAGCTGTTTTTT.

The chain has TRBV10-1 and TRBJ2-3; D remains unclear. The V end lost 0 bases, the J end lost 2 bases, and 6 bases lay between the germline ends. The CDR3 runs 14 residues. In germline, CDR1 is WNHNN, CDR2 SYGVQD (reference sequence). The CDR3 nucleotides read TGCGCCAGCAGTGAGTCGCTAATCACAGATACGCAGTATTTT. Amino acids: CASSESLITDTQYF.

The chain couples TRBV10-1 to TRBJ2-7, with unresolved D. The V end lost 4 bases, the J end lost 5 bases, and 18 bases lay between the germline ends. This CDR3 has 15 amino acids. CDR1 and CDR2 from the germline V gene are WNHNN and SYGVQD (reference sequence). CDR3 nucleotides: TGCGCCAGCAGTGTTGGGCTGGATCCCTGGGACGAGCAGTACTTC. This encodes CASSVGLDPWDEQYF.